The entry that follows covers one T cell receptor beta chain sequence. What antigen it recognizes has not been identified. No much larger clone is present one base from it, and per-base qualities are unavailable. The treatment or condition label here, explained by the study, means: allogeneic hematopoietic cell transplantation with graft depleted of TCRalphabeta T cells and CD19 B cells. The children who served as transplant recipients had been given grafts of TCRalphabeta/CD19-depleted allogeneic hematopoietic cells. The source of the sample is a study of T-cell reconstitution after alpha-beta-depleted transplantation in children (dated by TCRdb to the mid-2010s). For the wider study: Using TCR repertoire profiling, the study followed T-cell immune reconstitution in a quantitative way in children after TCRalphabeta/CD19-depleted allogeneic hematopoietic cell transplantation.

Library method: PCR. Sequencing took place on an Illumina HiSeq 2500. TCR libraries were prepared with molecular barcoding, using unique molecular identifiers to normalize TCRbeta repertoire quantification. Using fastp at Q25 and MiXCR, TCRdb reprocessed the public reads and kept productive beta chains. Here each entry gathers all rows of one CDR3 protein and keeps the most common genes and DNA. Here the sample has about 510,000 distinct CDR3 sequences; roughly an eighth occur a single time. Clones ranked in the top ten supply 11% to 15% of the sample. V loses 5 bases of germline sequence and J loses 6 bases, and the interval between the two ends is 10 bases. Spanning cysteine to phenylalanine, the CDR3 consists of 13 amino acids. Here the CDR3 DNA is all that survives: 39 bases in frame from base 1. Taken from the germline V gene (reference sequence), the CDR1 and CDR2 loops are SEHNR and FQNEAQ. Here is what the overall study found, with its caveats: Over the following months the frequencies of hyperexpanded clones went down, and after one year T-cell counts and TCRbeta diversity were mostly credited to newly produced T cells. The apparently early recovery of alphabetaT-cell counts about two months after transplant reportedly depended on only several hundred rapidly expanded clones that came from non-depleted graft cells. In some patients, the high TCRbeta diversity seen at day 60 was put down to recipient T cells and intrathymic progenitors that had survived conditioning.

Sequences were derived from PBMCs, mostly from graft donor cells, sampled 180 days after TCRalphabeta/CD19-depleted stem cell transplant. This chain is built from TRBV7-9 and TRBJ2-2, with no confidently assigned D gene. The clonotype originates from a female patient aged 2-9 years who had a stem cell transplant for aplastic anemia, so the T cells may come from the graft donor. The CDR3 has the sequence CASSLYVSGELFF. The DNA is as follows: TGTGCCAGCAGCCTATATGTGTCCGGGGAGCTGTTTTTT.